These 3 T cell receptor beta chains were sequenced from one sample in a study of T cell responses to AZD1222 COVID-19 vaccine. Clones were sequenced by immunoSEQ multiplex PCR, and TCRdb holds only the in-frame ones, with some missing. The sample lists 120,000 to 150,000 clones, around 88% occurring once. Sequencing was performed on peripheral blood, taken on day 0 of AZD1222 vaccination. The receptors were gathered from an adult in good health.

Written as DNA, the CDR3 is TGTGCCAGCAGTTACGGGGAGGGGCCCACCGGGGAGCTGTTTTTT. Protein product: CASSYGEGPTGELFF. The V gene is TRBV6-2 or TRBV6-3, the J gene TRBJ2-2, with 7 bases fitting TRBD2. V lost 2 bases and J lost 4; bases outside the gene matches: 4. Germline-derived CDR1 and CDR2 are MNHEY and SVGEGT. The CDR3 consists of 15 residues.

The chain has TRBV28 and TRBJ2-1; TRBD2 agrees at 11 bases. Looked up from germline, CDR1 is MDHEN and CDR2 is SYDVKM. V lost 7 bases and J lost 3; bases outside the gene matches: 2. The CDR3 is made up of 14 amino acids. CDR3 bases: TGTGCCAGCAAAGGGACTAGCGGCTACAATGAGCAGTTCTTC. It encodes CASKGTSGYNEQFF.

The gene calls are TRBV12-3 or TRBV12-4 and TRBJ2-3; D gene unclear. V shed 3 bases and J shed 1 base, with 5 bases lying between them. The CDR3 is 13 amino acids. CDR3: CASSFIGTDTQYF. Here the CDR3 DNA reads TGTGCCAGCAGTTTCATAGGCACAGATACGCAGTATTTT.